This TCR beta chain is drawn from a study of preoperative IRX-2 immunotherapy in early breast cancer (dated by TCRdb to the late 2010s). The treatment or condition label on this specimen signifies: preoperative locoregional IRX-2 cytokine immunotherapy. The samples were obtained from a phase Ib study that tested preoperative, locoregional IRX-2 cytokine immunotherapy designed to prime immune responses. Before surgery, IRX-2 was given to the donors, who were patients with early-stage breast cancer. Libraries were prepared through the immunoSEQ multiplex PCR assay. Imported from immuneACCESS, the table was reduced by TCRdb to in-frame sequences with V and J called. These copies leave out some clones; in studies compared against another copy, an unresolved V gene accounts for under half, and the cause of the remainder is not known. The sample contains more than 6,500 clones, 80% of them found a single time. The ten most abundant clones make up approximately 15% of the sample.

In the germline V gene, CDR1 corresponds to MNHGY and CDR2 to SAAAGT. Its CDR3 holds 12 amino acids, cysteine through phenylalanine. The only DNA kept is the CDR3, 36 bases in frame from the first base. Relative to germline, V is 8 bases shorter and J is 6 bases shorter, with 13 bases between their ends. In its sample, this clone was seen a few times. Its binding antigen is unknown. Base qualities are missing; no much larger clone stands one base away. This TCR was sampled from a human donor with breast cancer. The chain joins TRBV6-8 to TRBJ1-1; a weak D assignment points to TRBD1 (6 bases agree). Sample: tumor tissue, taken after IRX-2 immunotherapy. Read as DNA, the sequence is TGTGCCAGCCACAGGGTTGGCGCTGAAGCTTTCTTT. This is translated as CASHRVGAEAFF.